A single sample gave rise to the 8 T cell receptor beta chains below, sequenced in a study of blood T cell repertoires in COVID-19. Generated by immunoSEQ multiplex PCR, the TCRdb table keeps only in-frame clones and is missing some. The data contain around 50,000 clones, approximately 80% of them singletons. Material for sequencing was peripheral blood. The source of these receptors is a man older than 75 with COVID-19, enrolled during active disease.

The V and J genes are TRBV9 and TRBJ2-1, with TRBD2 matching 8 bases. V lost 5 bases, J lost 2 bases, and 6 bases stayed unmatched. Germline lookup yields CDR1 SGDLS and CDR2 YYNGEE. CDR3 length: 15 residues. The CDR3, as DNA: TGTGCCAGCAGTCCTGCGGGGGGCACCTACAATGAGCAGTTCTTC. Its translation is CASSPAGGTYNEQFF.

In DNA form, the CDR3 reads TGTGCCAGCAGCGCAGGGACAGGCCGGCTTGGGGCCAACGTCCTGACTTTC. This gives the protein CASSAGTGRLGANVLTF. V is TRBV5-6 and J is TRBJ2-6; 8 bases are a match to TRBD1. Germline V gene lookup returns CDR1 SGHDT and CDR2 YYEEEE. The CDR3 is made up of 17 amino acids. V shed 4 bases, J shed 3 bases, and the junction held 9 bases outside the gene matches.

Here the CDR3 DNA reads TGTGCCAGCGAAAACAGTCAGCGGTTAACCGGGGAGCTGTTTTTT. Amino acids: CASENSQRLTGELFF. The chain employs TRBV28 and TRBJ2-2; D possibly corresponds to TRBD2 (5 bases). The CDR3 sequence is 15 residues long. V shed 8 bases and J shed 5 bases, with 18 bases lying between them. Germline lookup yields CDR1 MDHEN and CDR2 SYDVKM.

The chain uses TRBV15 and TRBJ1-4; TRBD1 agrees at 7 bases. V trimming: 3 bases; J trimming: 8 bases; junction bases outside the gene matches: 12. The CDR3 loop spans 16 amino acids. Germline CDR1 LNHNV, CDR2 YYDKDF (reference sequence). CDR3 amino acids: CATSRDLGQISEKLFF. Here the CDR3 DNA reads TGTGCCACCAGCAGGGACTTGGGACAGATAAGCGAAAAACTGTTTTTT. The variable domain in full, with the rest retrieved from reference TRBV15 and TRBJ1-4, is DAMVIQNPRYQVTQFGKPVTLSCSQTLNHNVMYWYQQKSSQAPKLLFHYYDKDFNNEADTPDNFQSRRPNTSFCFLDIRSPGLGDTAMYLCATSRDLGQISEKLFFGSGTQLSVL.

This clone has only one observation. The V and J genes are TRBV11-2 and TRBJ2-3; D is possibly TRBD2 (6 bases). Trimming pared 5 bases from V and 3 bases from J, leaving 9 bases between. Germline V CDR1 and CDR2: SGHAT, FQNNGV. The CDR3 is 13 amino acids. CDR3 residues: CASSPAGTDTQYF. CDR3 DNA: TGTGCCAGCAGCCCGGCGGGGACAGATACGCAGTATTTT.

This chain uses TRBV30 with TRBJ1-5, with unresolved D. The V gene lost 3 bases and the J gene lost 2 bases, with 5 bases spanning the gap. The CDR3 sequence is 12 residues long. CDR1 and CDR2 (germline): GTSNPN, SVGIG (reference sequence). The DNA of the CDR3 is TGTGCCTGGAGCGAGGGCAATCAGCCCCAGCATTTT. Encoded protein: CAWSEGNQPQHF.

V usage is TRBV7-6 and J usage is TRBJ1-2; 7 bases are shared with TRBD1. CDR1 is SGHVS and CDR2 is FNYEAQ in the germline V gene. After removal of 0 bases from V and 5 bases from J, the junction contained 6 bases not matched to a gene. CDR3 size: 15 residues. CDR3 coding DNA: TGTGCCAGCAGCTTAGCCGGGAAGGGGGCATATGGCTACACCTTC. This translates into CASSLAGKGAYGYTF.

The chain has TRBV6-5 and TRBJ1-1; D ambiguous. Germline values: CDR1 MNHEY, CDR2 SVGAGI. The CDR3 loop spans 13 amino acids. V was trimmed by 6 bases and J by 3 bases, leaving 11 bases between them. Written as DNA, the CDR3 is TGTGCCAGCAGCATGGAGATGGACACTGAAGCTTTCTTT. This sequence encodes CASSMEMDTEAFF.